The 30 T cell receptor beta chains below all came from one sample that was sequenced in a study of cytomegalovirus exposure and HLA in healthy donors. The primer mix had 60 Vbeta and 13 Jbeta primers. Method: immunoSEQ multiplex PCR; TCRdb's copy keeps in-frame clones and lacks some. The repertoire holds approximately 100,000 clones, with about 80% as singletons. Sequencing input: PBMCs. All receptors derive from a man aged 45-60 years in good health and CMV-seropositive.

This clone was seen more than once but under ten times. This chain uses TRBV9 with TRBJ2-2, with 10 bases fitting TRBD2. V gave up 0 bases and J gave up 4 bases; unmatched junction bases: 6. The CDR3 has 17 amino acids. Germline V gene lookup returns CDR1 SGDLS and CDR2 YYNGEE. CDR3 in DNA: TGTGCCAGCAGCGTAGGGCTAGCGGGAGCTGGCACCGGGGAGCTGTTTTTT. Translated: CASSVGLAGAGTGELFF.

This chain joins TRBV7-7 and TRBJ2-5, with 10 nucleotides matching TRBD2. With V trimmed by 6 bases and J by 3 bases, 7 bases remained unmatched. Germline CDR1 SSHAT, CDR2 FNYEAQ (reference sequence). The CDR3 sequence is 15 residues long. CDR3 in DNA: TGTGCCAGCAGGACCGGACTAGCGGATAAAGAGACCCAGTACTTC. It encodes CASRTGLADKETQYF.

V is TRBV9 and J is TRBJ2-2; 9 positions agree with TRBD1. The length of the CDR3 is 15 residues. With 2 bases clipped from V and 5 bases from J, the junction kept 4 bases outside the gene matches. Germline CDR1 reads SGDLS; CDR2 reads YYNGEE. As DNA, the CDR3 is TGTGCCAGCAGCGTCACCGGGACAGGGACCGGGGAGCTGTTTTTT. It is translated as CASSVTGTGTGELFF.

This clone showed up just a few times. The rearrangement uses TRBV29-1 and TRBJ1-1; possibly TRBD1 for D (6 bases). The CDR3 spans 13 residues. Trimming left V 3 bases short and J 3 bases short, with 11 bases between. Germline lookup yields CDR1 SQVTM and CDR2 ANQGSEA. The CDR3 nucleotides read TGCAGCGTTGATTACAGGGTTGACACTGAAGCTTTCTTT. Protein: CSVDYRVDTEAFF.

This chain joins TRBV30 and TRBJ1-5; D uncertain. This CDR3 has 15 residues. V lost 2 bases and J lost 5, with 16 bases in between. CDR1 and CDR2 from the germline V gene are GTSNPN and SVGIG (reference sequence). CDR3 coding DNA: TGTGCCTGGAGTCTCCCCGGCAGGCAATATCAGCCCCAGCATTTT. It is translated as CAWSLPGRQYQPQHF.

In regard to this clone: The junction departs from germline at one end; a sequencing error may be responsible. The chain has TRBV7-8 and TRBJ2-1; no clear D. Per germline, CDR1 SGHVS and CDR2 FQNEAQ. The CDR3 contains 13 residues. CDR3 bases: TGTGCCAGCAGCCCCATCGTACTTGAGAAGCAATTCTTC. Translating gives CASSPIVLEKQFF.

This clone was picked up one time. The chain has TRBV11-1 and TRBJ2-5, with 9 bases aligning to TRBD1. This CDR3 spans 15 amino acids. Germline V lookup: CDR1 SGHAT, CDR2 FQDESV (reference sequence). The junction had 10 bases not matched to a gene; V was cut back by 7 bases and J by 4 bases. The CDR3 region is CASTSGDRVGETQYF. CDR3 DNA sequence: TGTGCCAGCACCTCGGGGGACAGGGTAGGAGAGACCCAGTACTTC.

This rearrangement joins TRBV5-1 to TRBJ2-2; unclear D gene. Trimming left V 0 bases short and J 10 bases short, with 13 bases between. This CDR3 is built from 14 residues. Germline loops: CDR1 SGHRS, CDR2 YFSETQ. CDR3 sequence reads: CASSLDGLRQELFF. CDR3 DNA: TGCGCCAGCAGCTTGGACGGTCTAAGACAGGAGCTGTTTTTT.

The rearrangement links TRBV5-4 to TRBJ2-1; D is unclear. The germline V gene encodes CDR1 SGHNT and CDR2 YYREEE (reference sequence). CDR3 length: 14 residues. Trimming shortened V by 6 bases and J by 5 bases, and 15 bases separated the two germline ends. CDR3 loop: CASTLTLEDNEQFF. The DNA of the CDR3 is TGTGCCAGCACGCTAACCCTAGAGGACAATGAGCAGTTCTTC. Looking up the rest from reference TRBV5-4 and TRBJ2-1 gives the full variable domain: ETGVTQSPTHLIKTRGQQVTLRCSSQSGHNTVSWYQQALGQGPQFIFQYYREEENGRGNFPPRFSGLQFPNYSSELNVNALELDDSALYLCASTLTLEDNEQFFGPGTRLTVL.

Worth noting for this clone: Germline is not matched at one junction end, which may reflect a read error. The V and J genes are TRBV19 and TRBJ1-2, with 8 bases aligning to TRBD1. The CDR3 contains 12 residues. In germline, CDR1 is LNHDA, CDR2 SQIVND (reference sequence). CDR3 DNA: TGTGCCAGTAGTAGAAGGACAGGGATAGTGGCCTTC. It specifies CASSRRTGIVAF.

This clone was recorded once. CDR3 protein: CASSDEGATGYTF. DNA of the CDR3: TGTGCCAGCAGTGACGAGGGGGCGACGGGCTACACCTTC. The V call is TRBV2, the J call TRBJ1-2; 7 bases agree with TRBD1. Germline trimming cut 3 bases from V and 8 bases from J; bases unmatched to any gene: 6. In germline, CDR1 is SNHLY, CDR2 FYNNEI. The CDR3 contains 13 residues.

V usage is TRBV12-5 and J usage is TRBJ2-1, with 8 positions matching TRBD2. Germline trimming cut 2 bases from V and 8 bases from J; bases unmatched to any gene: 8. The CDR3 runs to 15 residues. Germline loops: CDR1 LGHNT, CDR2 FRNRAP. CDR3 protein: CASGLHGRVADEQFF. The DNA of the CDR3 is TGTGCTAGTGGTTTGCACGGGAGGGTAGCAGATGAGCAGTTCTTC. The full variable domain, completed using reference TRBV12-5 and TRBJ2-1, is DARVTQTPRHKVTEMGQEVTMRCQPILGHNTVFWYRQTMMQGLELLAYFRNRAPLDDSGMPKDRFSAEMPDATLATLKIQPSEPRDSAVYFCASGLHGRVADEQFFGPGTRLTVL.

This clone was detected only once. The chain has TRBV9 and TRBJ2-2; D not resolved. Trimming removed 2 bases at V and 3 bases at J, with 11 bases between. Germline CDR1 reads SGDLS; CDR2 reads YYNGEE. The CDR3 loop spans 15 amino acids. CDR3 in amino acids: CASSVRSADTGELFF. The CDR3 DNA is TGTGCCAGCAGCGTTAGATCTGCGGACACCGGGGAGCTGTTTTTT.

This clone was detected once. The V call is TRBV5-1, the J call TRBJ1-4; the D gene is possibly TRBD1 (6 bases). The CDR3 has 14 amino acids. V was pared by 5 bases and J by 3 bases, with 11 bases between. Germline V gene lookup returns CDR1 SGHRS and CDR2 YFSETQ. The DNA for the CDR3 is TGCGCCAGCAGGGAACAGGGAGCTAATGAAAAACTGTTTTTT. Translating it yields CASREQGANEKLFF.

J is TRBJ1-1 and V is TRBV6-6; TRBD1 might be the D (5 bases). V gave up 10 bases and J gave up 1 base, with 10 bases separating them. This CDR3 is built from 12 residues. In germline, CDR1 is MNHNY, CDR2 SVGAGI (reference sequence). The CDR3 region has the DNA TGTGCCATCCGGGGGGAGAACACTGAAGCTTTCTTT. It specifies CAIRGENTEAFF.

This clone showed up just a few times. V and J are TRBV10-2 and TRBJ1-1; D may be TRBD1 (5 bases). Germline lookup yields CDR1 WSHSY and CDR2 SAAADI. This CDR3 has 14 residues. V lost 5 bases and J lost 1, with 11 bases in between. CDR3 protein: CASSYTGQNTEAFF. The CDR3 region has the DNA TGCGCCAGCAGTTATACAGGTCAGAACACTGAAGCTTTCTTT.

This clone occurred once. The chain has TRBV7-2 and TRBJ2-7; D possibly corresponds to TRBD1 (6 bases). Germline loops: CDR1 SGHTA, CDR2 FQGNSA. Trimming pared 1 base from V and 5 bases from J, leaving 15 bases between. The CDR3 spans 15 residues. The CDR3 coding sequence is TGTGCCAGCAGCTTAGATCGAAACAGGGTAAACGAGCAGTACTTC. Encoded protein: CASSLDRNRVNEQYF.

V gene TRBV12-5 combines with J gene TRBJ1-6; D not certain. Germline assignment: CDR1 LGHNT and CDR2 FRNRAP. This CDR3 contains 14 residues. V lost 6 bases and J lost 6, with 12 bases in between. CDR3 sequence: CASGPDNSNSPLHF. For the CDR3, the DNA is TGTGCTAGTGGCCCTGATAACAGTAATTCACCCCTCCACTTT.

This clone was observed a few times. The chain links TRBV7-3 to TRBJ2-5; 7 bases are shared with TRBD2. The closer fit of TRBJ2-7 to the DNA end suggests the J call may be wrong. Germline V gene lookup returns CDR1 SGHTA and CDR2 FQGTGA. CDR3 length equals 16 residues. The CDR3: CASSLMGGRGDYEQYF. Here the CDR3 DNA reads TGTGCCAGCAGCTTAATGGGTGGTCGGGGGGATTACGAGCAGTACTTC.

CDR3 protein: CASNSAGGKFYGYTF. CDR3 nucleotides: TGTGCCAGCAATAGTGCAGGGGGCAAATTCTATGGCTACACCTTC. This sequence joins TRBV28 and TRBJ1-2, with 8 bases matching TRBD1. This CDR3 has 15 residues. Germline assignment: CDR1 MDHEN and CDR2 SYDVKM. Trimming took 7 bases from V and 4 from J; bases not matched to a gene: 11.

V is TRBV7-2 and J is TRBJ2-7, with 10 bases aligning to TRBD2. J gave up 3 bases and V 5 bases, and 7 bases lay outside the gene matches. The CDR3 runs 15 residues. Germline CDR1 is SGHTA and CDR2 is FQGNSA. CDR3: CASSPGTSAVYEQYF. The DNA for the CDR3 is TGTGCCAGCAGCCCCGGGACTAGCGCCGTCTACGAGCAGTACTTC.

CDR3 amino acids: CASSMLTGRDYGYTF. CDR3 nucleotides: TGTGCCAGTAGTATGCTTACAGGGCGAGACTATGGCTACACCTTC. The chain joins TRBV19 to TRBJ1-2; D is perhaps TRBD1 (6 bases). CDR3 size: 15 residues. V lost 3 bases and J lost 3, with 14 bases in between. CDR1 is LNHDA, CDR2 SQIVND, per germline (reference sequence).

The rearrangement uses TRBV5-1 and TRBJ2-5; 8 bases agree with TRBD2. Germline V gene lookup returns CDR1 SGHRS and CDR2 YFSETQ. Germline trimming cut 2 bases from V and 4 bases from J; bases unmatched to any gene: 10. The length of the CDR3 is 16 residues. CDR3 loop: CASSLVGTRSSETQYF. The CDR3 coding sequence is TGCGCCAGCAGCTTAGTCGGGACTAGGTCTTCAGAGACCCAGTACTTC.

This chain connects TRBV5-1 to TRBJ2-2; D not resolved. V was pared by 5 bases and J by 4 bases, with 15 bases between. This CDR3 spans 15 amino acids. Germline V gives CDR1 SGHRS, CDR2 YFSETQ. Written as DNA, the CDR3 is TGCGCCAGCAGTGTCGGTAATACGATCACCGGGGAGCTGTTTTTT. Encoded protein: CASSVGNTITGELFF.

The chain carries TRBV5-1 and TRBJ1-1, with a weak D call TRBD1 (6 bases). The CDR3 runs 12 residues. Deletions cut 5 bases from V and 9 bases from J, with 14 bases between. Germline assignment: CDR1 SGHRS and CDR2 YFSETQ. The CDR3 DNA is TGCGCCAGCAGAAAAGAAAGGGGGAAAGCTTTCTTT. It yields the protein CASRKERGKAFF.

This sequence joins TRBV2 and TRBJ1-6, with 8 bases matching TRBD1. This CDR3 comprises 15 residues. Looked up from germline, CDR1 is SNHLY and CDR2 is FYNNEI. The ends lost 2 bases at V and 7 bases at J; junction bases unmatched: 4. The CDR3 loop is CASSESRTGNSPLHF. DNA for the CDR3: TGTGCCAGCAGTGAATCCCGGACAGGGAATTCACCCCTCCACTTT.

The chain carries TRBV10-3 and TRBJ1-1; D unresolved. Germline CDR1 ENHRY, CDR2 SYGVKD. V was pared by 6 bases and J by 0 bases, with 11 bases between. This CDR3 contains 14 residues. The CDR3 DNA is TGTGCCATCAGCCCCGGAGAGATGAACACTGAAGCTTTCTTT. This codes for CAISPGEMNTEAFF.

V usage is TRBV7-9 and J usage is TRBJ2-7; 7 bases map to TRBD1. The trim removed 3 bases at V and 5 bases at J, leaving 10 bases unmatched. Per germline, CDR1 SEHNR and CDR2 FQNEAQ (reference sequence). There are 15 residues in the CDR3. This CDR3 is CASSFLRDRSHEQYF. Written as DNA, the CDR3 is TGTGCCAGCAGCTTCCTCCGGGACAGAAGCCACGAGCAGTACTTC.

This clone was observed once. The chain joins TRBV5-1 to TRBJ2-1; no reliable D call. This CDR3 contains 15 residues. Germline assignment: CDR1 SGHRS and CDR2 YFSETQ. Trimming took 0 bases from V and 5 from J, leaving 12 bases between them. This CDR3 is CASSLDTVYDNEQFF. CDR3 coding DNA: TGCGCCAGCAGCTTGGATACCGTCTATGACAATGAGCAGTTCTTC.

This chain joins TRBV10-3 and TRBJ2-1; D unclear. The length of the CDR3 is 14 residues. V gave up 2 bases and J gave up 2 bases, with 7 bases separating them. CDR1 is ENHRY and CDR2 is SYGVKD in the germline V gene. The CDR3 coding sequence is TGTGCCATCAGTGAGGGCAGGACCTACAATGAGCAGTTCTTC. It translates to CAISEGRTYNEQFF.